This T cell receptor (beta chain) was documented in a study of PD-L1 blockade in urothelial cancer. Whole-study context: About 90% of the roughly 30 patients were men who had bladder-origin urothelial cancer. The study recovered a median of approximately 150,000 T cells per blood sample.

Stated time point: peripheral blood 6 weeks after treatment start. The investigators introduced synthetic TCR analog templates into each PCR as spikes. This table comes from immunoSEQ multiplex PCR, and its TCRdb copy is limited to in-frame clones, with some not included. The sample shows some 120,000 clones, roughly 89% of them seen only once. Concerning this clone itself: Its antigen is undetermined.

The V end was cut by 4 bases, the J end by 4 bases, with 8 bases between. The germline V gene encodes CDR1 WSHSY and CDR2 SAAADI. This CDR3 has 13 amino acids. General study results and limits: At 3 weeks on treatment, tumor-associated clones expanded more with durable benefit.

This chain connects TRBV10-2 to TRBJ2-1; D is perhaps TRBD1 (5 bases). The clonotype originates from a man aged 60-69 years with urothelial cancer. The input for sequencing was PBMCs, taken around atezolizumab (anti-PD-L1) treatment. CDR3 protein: CASSATDYNEQFF. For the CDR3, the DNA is TGCGCCAGCAGTGCGACAGATTACAATGAGCAGTTCTTC.